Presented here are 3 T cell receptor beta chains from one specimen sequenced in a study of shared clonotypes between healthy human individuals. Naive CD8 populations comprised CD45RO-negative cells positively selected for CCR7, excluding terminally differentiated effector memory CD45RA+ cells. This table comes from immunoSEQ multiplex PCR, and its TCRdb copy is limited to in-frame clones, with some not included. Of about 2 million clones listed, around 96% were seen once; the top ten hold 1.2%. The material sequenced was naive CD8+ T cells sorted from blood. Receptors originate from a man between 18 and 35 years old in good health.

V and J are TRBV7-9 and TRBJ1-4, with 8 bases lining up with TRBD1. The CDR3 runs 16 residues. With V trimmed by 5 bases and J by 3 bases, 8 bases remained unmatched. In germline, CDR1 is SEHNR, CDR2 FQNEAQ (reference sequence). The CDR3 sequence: CASSDLGTGANEKLFF. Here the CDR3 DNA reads TGTGCCAGCAGCGATCTGGGGACAGGTGCTAATGAAAAACTGTTTTTT.

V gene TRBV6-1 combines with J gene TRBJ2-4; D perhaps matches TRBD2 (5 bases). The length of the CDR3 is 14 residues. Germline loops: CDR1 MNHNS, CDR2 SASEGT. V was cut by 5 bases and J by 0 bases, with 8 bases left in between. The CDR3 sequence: CASSPGVAKNIQYF. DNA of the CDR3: TGTGCCAGCAGTCCCGGGGTAGCCAAAAACATTCAGTACTTC.

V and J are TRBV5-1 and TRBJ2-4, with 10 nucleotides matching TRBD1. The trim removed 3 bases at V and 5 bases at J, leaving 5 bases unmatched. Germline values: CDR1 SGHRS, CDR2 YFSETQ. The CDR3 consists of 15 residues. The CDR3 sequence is CASSSIGQGENIQYF. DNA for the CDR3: TGCGCCAGCAGCTCGATCGGACAGGGGGAAAACATTCAGTACTTC.